This TCR beta chain was captured by sequencing in a study of T cell repertoires in cytomegalovirus infection. In the study overall: Indications came from public TCR beta signatures; they pointed to CMV infection and to a matching HLA type.

MiXCR, applied by TCRdb to the reads, yields one record per CDR3 protein. The data show about 490,000 distinct CDR3 sequences, about 15% seen once. Regarding the study as a whole: Dominating the ex vivo response were HLA-C-restricted CMV-specific TCR beta clonotypes.

Ten or more counts support this clonotype. Its antigen is unidentified. This sequence was found in a human donor in good health (CMV status not recorded). Some clones in this sample may be carry-over from other donors' samples. Input material: CD8+ T cells from PBMCs.

The CDR3 DNA reads TGTGCCAGCACCGCGACAGGGAACTATGGCTACACCTTC. As protein: CASTATGNYGYTF. The J gene is TRBJ1-2, the V gene TRBV12-3 or TRBV12-4; 7 nucleotides agree with TRBD1. The CDR3 has 13 residues. With 7 bases clipped from V and 2 bases from J, the junction kept 4 bases outside the gene matches.